This T cell receptor beta chain was sequenced during a study of T cells in Graves' hyperthyroidism and ophthalmopathy. Study details: Pretreatment peripheral blood was obtained at initial diagnosis.

This clonotype was detected many times. Researchers amplified the TCR beta CDR3 regions from RNA transcripts. HTBI primers were used for first-round RT-PCR of the TCR CDR3. One entry per CDR3 protein, called by TCRdb with MiXCR from the multiplex PCR reads. The table includes approximately 600,000 distinct CDR3 sequences, about 17% detected once. The hyperthyroidism was newly diagnosed and had lasted under 2 months; the patients were aged 18 to 65. V was pared by 4 bases and J by 3 bases, with 9 bases between. The germline V gene encodes CDR1 MDHEN and CDR2 SYDVKM. This CDR3 is built from 13 residues. This chain connects TRBV28 to TRBJ2-5; the D is unclear. This receptor was taken from a woman aged 25-40 years with Graves' hyperthyroidism. Material for sequencing was blood. The DNA of the CDR3 is TGTGCCAGCAGTTCGCGGAATAAAGAGACCCAGTACTTC. Translating it yields CASSSRNKETQYF.